This entry lists 6 T cell receptor beta chains sequenced from one sample in a study of T-cell memory formation after mild COVID-19. MiXCR was run by TCRdb on the 5' RACE reads, yielding one entry per CDR3 protein. This table holds 250,000 to 300,000 distinct CDR3 sequences, 15% to 20% found once. The material sequenced was PBMCs or a T cell subset sorted from them (not recorded which). The receptors were gathered from a man aged 18 to 30 who had mild COVID-19 (a few samples of this study predate the infection). Cell type and time point are not known.

This clonotype was observed a handful of times. The chain links TRBV2 to TRBJ2-2; D is unclear. This CDR3 contains 12 residues. With 3 bases removed from V and 7 bases from J, the gap between germline ends came to 6 bases. The V gene's germline CDR1 is SNHLY and CDR2 FYNNEI. The CDR3 loop reads CASSDSGGELFF. CDR3 DNA sequence: TGTGCCAGCAGTGATTCCGGCGGGGAGCTGTTTTTT.

The chain is built from TRBV7-3 and TRBJ2-3, with 7 bases matching TRBD2. V lost 6 bases, J lost 10 bases, and 10 bases stayed unmatched. This CDR3 is 13 amino acids long. Germline V gene sequence: CDR1 SGHTA, CDR2 FQGTGA. The chain's CDR3 is CASSFRDYEAQYF. For the CDR3, the DNA is TGTGCCAGCAGTTTCCGGGACTACGAGGCGCAGTATTTT. Based on the CDR3 plus reference TRBV7-3 and TRBJ2-3, the full variable domain is GAGVSQTPSNKVTEKGKYVELRCDPISGHTALYWYRQSLGQGPEFLIYFQGTGAADDSGLPNDRFFAVRPEGSVSTLKIQRTERGDSAVYLCASSFRDYEAQYFGPGTRLTVL.

This clonotype was counted only a few times. J is TRBJ1-2 and V is TRBV6-1, with D possibly being TRBD1 (6 bases). The length of the CDR3 is 13 residues. Looked up from germline, CDR1 is MNHNS and CDR2 is SASEGT. With 0 bases removed from V and 9 bases from J, the gap between germline ends came to 11 bases. The CDR3 DNA sequence: TGTGCCAGCAGTGAAGCCTGGACAGCTAGCTACACCTTC. It specifies CASSEAWTASYTF.

The table lists this clonotype with a few counts. This rearrangement joins TRBV20-1 to TRBJ2-1, with TRBD2 matching over 13 bases. V lost 6 bases, J lost 9 bases, and 17 bases stayed unmatched. The CDR3 is made up of 17 amino acids. The germline gives CDR1 DFQATT, CDR2 SNEGSKA (reference sequence). DNA of the CDR3: TGCAGTGCCATAGGGTTGAAAGCGACTAGCGGGGGGCGTGAGCAGTTCTTC. Translation gives CSAIGLKATSGGREQFF.

The genes are TRBV28 and TRBJ2-3; a weak D match, TRBD1 (6 bases). The germline V gene encodes CDR1 MDHEN and CDR2 SYDVKM. CDR3 length equals 13 residues. V was cut by 5 bases and J by 7 bases, with 13 bases left in between. CDR3 DNA sequence: TGTGCCAGCAGTCGCGACACAGGGTATACGCAGTATTTT. Translation: CASSRDTGYTQYF.

This clonotype was seen a handful of times. The V gene is TRBV10-3, the J gene TRBJ1-1; 8 positions agree with TRBD1. Germline V gene lookup returns CDR1 ENHRY and CDR2 SYGVKD. J lost 6 bases, V lost 6 bases, and 9 bases had no gene match. This CDR3 has 14 residues. CDR3 coding DNA: TGTGCCATCAGCCCCACCGGGACAGGCGCTGAAGCTTTCTTT. Protein sequence: CAISPTGTGAEAFF.